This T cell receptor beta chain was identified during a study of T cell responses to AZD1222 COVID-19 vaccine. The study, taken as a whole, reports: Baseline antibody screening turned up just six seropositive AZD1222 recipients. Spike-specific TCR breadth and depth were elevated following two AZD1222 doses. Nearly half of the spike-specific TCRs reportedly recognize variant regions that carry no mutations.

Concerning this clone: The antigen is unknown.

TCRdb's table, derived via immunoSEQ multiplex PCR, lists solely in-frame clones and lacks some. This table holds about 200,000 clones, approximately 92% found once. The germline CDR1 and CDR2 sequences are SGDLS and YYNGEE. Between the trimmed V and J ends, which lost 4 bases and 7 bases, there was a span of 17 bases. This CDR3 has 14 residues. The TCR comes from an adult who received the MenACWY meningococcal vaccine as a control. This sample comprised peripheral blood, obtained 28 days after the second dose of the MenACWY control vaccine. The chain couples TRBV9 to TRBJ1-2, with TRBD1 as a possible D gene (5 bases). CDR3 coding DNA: TGTGCCAGCAGCCCCGGGGGGGTGAATCGTGGCTACACCTTC. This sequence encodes CASSPGGVNRGYTF.